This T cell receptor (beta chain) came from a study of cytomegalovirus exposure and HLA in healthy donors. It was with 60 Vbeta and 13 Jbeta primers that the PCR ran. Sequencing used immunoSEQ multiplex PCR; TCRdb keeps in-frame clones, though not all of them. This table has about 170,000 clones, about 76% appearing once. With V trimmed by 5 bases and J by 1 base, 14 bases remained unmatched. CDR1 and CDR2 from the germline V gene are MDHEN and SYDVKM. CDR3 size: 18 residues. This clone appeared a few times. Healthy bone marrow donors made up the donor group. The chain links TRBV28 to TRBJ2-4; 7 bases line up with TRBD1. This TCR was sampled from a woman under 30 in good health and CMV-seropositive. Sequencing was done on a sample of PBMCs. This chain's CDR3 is CASSPPRQGRLAKNIQYF. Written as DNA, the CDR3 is TGTGCCAGCAGTCCCCCCCGACAGGGAAGGTTGGCCAAAAACATTCAGTACTTC.